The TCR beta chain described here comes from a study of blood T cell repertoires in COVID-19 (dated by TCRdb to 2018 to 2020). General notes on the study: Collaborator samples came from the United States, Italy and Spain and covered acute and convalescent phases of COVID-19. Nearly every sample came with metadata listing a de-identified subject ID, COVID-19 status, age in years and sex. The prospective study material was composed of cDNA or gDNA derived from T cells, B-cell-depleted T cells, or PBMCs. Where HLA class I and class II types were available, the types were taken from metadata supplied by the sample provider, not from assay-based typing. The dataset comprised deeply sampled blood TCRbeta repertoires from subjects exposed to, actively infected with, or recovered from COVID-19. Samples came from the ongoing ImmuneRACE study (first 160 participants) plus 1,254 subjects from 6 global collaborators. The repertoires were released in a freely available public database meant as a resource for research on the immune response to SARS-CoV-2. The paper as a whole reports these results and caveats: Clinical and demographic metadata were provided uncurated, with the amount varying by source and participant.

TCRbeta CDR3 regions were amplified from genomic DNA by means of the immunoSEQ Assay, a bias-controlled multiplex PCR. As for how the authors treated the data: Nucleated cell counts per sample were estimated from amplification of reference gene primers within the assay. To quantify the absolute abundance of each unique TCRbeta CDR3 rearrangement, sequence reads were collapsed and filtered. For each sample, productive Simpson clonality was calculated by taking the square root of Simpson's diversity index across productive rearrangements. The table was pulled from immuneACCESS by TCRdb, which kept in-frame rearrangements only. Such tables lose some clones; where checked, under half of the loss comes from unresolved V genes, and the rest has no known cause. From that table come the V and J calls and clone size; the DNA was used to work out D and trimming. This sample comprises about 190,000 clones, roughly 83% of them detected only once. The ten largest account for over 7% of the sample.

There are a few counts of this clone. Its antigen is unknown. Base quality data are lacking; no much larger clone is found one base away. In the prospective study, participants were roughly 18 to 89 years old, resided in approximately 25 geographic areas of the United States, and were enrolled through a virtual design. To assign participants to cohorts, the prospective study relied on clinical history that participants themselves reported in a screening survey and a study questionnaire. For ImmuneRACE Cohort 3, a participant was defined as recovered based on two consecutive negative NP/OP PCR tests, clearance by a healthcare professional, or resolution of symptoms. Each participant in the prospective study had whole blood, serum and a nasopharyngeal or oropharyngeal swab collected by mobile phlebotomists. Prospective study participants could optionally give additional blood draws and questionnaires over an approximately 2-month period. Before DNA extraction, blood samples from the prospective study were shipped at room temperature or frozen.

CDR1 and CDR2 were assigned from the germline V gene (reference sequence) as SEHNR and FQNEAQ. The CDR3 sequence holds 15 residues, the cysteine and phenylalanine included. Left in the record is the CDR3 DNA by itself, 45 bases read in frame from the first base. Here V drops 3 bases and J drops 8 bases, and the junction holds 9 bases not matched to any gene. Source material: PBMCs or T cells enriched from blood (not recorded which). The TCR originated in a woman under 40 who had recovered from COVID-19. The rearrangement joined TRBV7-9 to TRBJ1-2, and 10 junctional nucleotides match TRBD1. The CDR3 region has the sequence CASSFRDRGVHGYTF. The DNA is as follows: TGTGCCAGCAGCTTCCGGGACAGGGGTGTCCACGGCTACACCTTC.